This paragraph covers one T cell receptor beta chain sequence. The antigen remains undetermined. PCR primers comprised 60 Vbeta and 13 Jbeta primers. Sequenced by immunoSEQ multiplex PCR; TCRdb stores in-frame clones only, minus some. Altogether approximately 110,000 clones are present, roughly 68% being singletons, with the ten largest covering 0.87%. V gave up 6 bases and J gave up 0 bases; unmatched junction bases: 4. Germline assignment: CDR1 MRHNA and CDR2 SNTAGT. The CDR3 covers 15 residues. These data are taken from a study of cytomegalovirus exposure and HLA in healthy donors. Study findings and constraints: A later analysis found most CMV-associated TCR beta chains apparently HLA-restricted.

The receptor comes from a woman aged 25 to 45 in good health and CMV-seronegative. The specimen sequenced was PBMCs. This sequence joins TRBV6-4 and TRBJ2-2, with 7 bases matching TRBD2. The CDR3 sequence: CASSAGVPNTGELFF. CDR3 coding DNA: TGTGCCAGCAGCGCGGGGGTACCGAACACCGGGGAGCTGTTTTTT.